This section outlines one T cell receptor (beta chain) sequence together with its context. Its target is unknown. Time point denoted: week 11, during vaccination. In the vaccine, a single dose held 300 ug of the mutant IDH1 20-mer peptide, along with topical imiquimod. This specimen belongs to a study of a mutant IDH1 vaccine in newly diagnosed glioma. Study-wide context: Once 4-6 weeks had passed after radiotherapy alone, vaccination started, or it started with temozolomide cycles. Patients were pretreated with radiotherapy, temozolomide, or both, mostly both. Study outcomes and limitations: Pseudoprogression looked unconnected to shifts in top peripheral T cell clonotypes. Immune responses induced by the vaccine were seen in 93.3% of patients, spanning multiple MHC alleles.

Assay: immunoSEQ multiplex PCR; the TCRdb copy retains only in-frame clones and omits some. The repertoire holds 100,000 to 150,000 clones, with around 77% as singletons. V was cut by 4 bases and J by 7 bases, with 17 bases left in between. The CDR3 length is 14 residues. CDR1 and CDR2 from the germline V gene are SGHKS and YYEKEE (reference sequence). The chain combines TRBV5-5 with TRBJ1-1, with D perhaps matching TRBD1 (6 bases). This clonotype originated in a middle-aged man with glioma. The sample consisted of PBMCs, taken from a glioma patient whose treatment included an IDH1 peptide vaccine. The CDR3 sequence is CASSPTAGQIEAFF. For the CDR3, the DNA is TGTGCCAGCAGCCCAACGGCTGGACAGATTGAAGCTTTCTTT.